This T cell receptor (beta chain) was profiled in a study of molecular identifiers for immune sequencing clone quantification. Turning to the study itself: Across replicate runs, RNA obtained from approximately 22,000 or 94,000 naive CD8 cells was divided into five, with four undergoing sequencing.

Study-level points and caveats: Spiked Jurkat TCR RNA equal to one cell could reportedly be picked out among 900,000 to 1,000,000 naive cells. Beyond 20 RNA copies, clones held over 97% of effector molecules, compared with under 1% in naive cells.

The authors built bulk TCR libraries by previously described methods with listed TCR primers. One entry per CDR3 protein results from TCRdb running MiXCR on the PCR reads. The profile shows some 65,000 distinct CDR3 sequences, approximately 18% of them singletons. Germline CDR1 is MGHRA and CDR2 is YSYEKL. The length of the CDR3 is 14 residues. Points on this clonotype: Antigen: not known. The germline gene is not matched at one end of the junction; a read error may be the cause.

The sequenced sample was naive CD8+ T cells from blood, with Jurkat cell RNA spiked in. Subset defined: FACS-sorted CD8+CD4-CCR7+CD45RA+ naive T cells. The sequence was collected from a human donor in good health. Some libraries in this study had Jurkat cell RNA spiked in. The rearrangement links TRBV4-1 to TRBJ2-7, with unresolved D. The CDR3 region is CASSEIVSAVEQHF. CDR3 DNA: TGCGCCAGCAGCGAAATCGTGTCAGCCGTGGAGCAGCACTTC.